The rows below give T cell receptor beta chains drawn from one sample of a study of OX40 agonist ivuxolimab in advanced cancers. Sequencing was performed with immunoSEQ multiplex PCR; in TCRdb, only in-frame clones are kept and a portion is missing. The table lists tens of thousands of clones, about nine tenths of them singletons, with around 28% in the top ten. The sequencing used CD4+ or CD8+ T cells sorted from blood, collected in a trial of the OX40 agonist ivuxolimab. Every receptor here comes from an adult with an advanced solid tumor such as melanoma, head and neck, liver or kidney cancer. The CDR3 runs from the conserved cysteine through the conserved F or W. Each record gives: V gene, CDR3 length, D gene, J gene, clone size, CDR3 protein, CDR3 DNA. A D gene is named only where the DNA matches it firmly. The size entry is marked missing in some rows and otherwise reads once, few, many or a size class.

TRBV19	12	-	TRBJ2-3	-	CASSSRADTQYF	TGTGCCAGTAGTTCCCGCGCAGATACGCAGTATTTT
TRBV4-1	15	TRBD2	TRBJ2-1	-	CASSQGTSGNNEQFF	TGCGCCAGCAGCCAAGGGACTAGCGGGAACAATGAGCAGTTCTTC
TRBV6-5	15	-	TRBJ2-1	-	CASSYSTWGGNEQFF	TGTGCCAGCAGTTACTCGACGTGGGGCGGGAATGAGCAGTTCTTC
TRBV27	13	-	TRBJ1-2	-	CASSPRTAYGYTF	TGTGCCAGCAGTCCCAGGACAGCGTATGGCTACACCTTC
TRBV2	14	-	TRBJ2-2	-	CASSQTIVTGELFF	TGTGCCAGCAGTCAAACTATAGTCACCGGGGAGCTGTTTTTT
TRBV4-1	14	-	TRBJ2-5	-	CASSQDPNQETQYF	TGCGCCAGCAGCCAAGATCCAAACCAAGAGACCCAGTACTTC
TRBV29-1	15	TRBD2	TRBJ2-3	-	CSAYLAGDLSDTQYF	TGCAGCGCTTACCTAGCGGGGGATTTATCAGATACGCAGTATTTT
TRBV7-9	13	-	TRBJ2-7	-	CASSSGENYEQYF	TGTGCCAGCAGTTCCGGGGAAAACTACGAGCAGTACTTC
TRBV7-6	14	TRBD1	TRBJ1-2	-	CASSGGGRQEGYTF	TGTGCCAGCAGCGGAGGGGGCAGACAGGAGGGCTACACCTTC
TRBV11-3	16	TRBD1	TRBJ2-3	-	CASSLGAGGRTDTQYF	TGTGCCAGCAGCTTAGGGGCAGGGGGCCGCACAGATACGCAGTATTTT
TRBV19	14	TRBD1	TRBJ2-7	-	CASSLRQGHYEQYF	TGTGCCAGTAGTCTACGACAGGGTCACTACGAGCAGTACTTC
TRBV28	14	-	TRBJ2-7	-	CASSLALTGYEQYF	TGTGCCAGCAGTTTAGCCCTAACAGGGTACGAGCAGTACTTC
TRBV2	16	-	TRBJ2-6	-	CASSEGLPSGANVLTF	TGTGCCAGCAGTGAAGGGCTACCCTCTGGGGCCAACGTCCTGACTTTC
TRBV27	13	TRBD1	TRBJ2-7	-	CASSLQTGNEQYF	TGTGCCAGCAGTTTACAGACAGGGAACGAGCAGTACTTC
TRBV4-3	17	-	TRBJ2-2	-	CASSQGFGGGNTGELFF	TGCGCCAGCAGCCAGGGGTTTGGGGGTGGGAACACCGGGGAGCTGTTTTTT
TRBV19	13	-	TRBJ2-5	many	CASSMGVGETQYF	TGTGCCAGTAGTATGGGGGTAGGGGAGACCCAGTACTTC
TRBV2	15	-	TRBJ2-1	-	CASSPTPGAGDEQFF	TGTGCCAGCAGTCCTACGCCAGGGGCGGGCGATGAGCAGTTCTTC
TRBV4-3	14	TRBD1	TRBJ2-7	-	CASSRDRAAYEQYF	TGCGCCAGCAGCCGGGACAGGGCAGCCTACGAGCAGTACTTC
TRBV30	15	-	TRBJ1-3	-	CAWQEALISGNTIYF	TGTGCCTGGCAAGAGGCACTTATCTCTGGAAACACCATATATTTT
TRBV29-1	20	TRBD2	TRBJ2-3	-	CSVYGPRAGLAGVKPDTQYF	TGCAGCGTCTATGGTCCCCGGGCTGGACTAGCGGGAGTAAAGCCAGATACGCAGTATTTT
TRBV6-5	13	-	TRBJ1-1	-	CASSSYGRSEAFF	TGTGCCAGCAGTTCCTACGGGCGTAGTGAAGCTTTCTTT
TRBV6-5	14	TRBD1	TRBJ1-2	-	CASSPSGTGYGYTF	TGTGCCAGCAGTCCCTCTGGGACAGGATATGGCTACACCTTC
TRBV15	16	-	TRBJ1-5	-	CATSRRGPGFNQPQHF	TGTGCCACCAGCAGACGGGGGCCGGGATTCAATCAGCCCCAGCATTTT
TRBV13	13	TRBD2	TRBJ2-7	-	CASSGRERYEQYF	TGTGCCAGCAGCGGGCGGGAGAGGTACGAGCAGTACTTC
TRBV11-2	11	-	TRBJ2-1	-	CASKGYNEQFF	TGTGCCAGCAAGGGTTACAATGAGCAGTTCTTC
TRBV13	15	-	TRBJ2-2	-	CASSRLGGRAGELFF	TGTGCCAGCAGCCGTCTGGGGGGCCGGGCCGGGGAGCTGTTTTTT
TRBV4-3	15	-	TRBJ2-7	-	CASSQDDAASYEQYF	TGCGCCAGCAGCCAAGATGACGCGGCTTCCTACGAGCAGTACTTC
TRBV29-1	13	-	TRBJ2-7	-	CSVEGQRAYEQYF	TGCAGCGTTGAAGGACAGAGAGCCTACGAGCAGTACTTC
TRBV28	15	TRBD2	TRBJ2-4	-	CASSERGLAKNIQYF	TGTGCCAGCAGCGAGCGGGGGCTAGCCAAAAACATTCAGTACTTC
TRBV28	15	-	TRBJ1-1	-	CASTPMVGGNTEAFF	TGTGCCAGCACCCCGATGGTGGGTGGAAACACTGAAGCTTTCTTT
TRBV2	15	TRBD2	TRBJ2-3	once	CASRATSGVTDTQYF	TGTGCCAGCAGGGCGACTAGCGGGGTCACAGATACGCAGTATTTT
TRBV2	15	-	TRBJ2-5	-	CASSENPGFEETQYF	TGTGCCAGCAGTGAAAATCCGGGGTTTGAAGAGACCCAGTACTTC
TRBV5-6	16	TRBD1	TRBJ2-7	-	CASSLEGGQGAEEQYF	TGTGCCAGCAGCTTGGAGGGGGGACAGGGGGCCGAGGAGCAGTACTTC
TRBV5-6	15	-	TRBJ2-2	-	CASSLNWANTGELFF	TGTGCCAGCAGCTTGAATTGGGCGAACACCGGGGAGCTGTTTTTT
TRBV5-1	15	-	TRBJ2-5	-	CASSFEDSSGETQYF	TGCGCCAGCAGCTTCGAGGACAGCTCCGGAGAGACCCAGTACTTC
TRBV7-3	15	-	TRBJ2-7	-	CASSSSPGHAYEQYF	TGTGCCAGCAGCTCATCCCCGGGACATGCCTACGAGCAGTACTTC
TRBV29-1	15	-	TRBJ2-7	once	CSVEDPRDNSYEQYF	TGCAGCGTTGAAGATCCACGGGACAACTCCTACGAGCAGTACTTC
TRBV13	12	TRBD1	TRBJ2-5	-	CASSHRGETQYF	TGTGCCAGCAGCCACAGGGGAGAGACCCAGTACTTC
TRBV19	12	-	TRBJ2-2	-	CASEPGTGELFF	TGTGCCAGTGAGCCAGGGACCGGGGAGCTGTTTTTT
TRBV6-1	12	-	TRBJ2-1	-	CASGWSEYEQFF	TGTGCCAGCGGGTGGTCTGAGTATGAGCAGTTCTTC
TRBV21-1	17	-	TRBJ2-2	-	CASSSSDRGENTGELFF	TGTGCCAGCAGCTCCTCGGACAGGGGGGAGAACACCGGGGAGCTGTTTTTT
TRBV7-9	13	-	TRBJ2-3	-	CASSLLNLDTQYF	TGTGCCAGCAGCTTACTTAATTTGGATACGCAGTATTTT
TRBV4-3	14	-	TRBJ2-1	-	CASSRDESYNEQFF	TGCGCCAGCAGCCGAGATGAGTCCTACAATGAGCAGTTCTTC
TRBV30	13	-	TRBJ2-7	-	CAWVSWGDGEQYF	TGTGCCTGGGTTTCTTGGGGGGATGGGGAGCAGTACTTC
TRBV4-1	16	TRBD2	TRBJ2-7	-	CASSQGVAGWGYEQYF	TGCGCCAGCAGCCAAGGGGTAGCGGGGTGGGGCTACGAGCAGTACTTC
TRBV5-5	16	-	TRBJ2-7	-	CASSLVAGRLSYEQYF	TGTGCCAGCAGCTTGGTCGCGGGGAGGTTATCCTACGAGCAGTACTTC
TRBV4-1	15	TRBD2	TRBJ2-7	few	CASSLGLGVGYEQYF	TGCGCCAGCAGCCTAGGACTAGGCGTAGGGTACGAGCAGTACTTC
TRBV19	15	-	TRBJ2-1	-	CASSIYPGPLYEQFF	TGTGCCAGTAGTATTTACCCGGGACCACTATACGAGCAGTTCTTC
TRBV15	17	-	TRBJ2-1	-	CATSSSSGGEERYEQFF	TGTGCCACCAGCAGCTCAAGTGGCGGAGAAGAGAGGTATGAGCAGTTCTTC
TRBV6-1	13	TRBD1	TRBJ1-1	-	CASSGDRGTEAFF	TGTGCCAGCAGTGGGGACAGGGGAACTGAAGCTTTCTTT
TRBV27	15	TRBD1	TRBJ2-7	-	CASSWGQANSYEQYF	TGTGCCAGCAGTTGGGGACAGGCGAACTCCTACGAGCAGTACTTC
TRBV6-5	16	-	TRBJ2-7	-	CASSSYPTGPSYEQYF	TGTGCCAGCAGTTCCTACCCGACAGGTCCCTCGTACGAGCAGTACTTC
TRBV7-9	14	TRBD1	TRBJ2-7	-	CASSLDRGSYEQYF	TGTGCCAGCAGCTTAGACAGGGGCTCCTACGAGCAGTACTTC
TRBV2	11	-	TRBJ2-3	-	CASRRIDTQYF	TGTGCCAGCCGGCGGATAGATACGCAGTATTTT